The sequence of this T cell receptor beta chain was determined in a study of cytotoxic CD8 clonotypes in ibrutinib-treated CLL. Study background: An average of roughly 270,000 productive templates and 94,082 productive rearrangements was obtained per sample. Whole-study findings and limits: Before falling back toward baseline at progression, clonality had risen at the time of ibrutinib response. Public clonotypes, found uncommonly, either contracted or stayed stable on treatment. There were differences in sampling times between sustained-remission and progressing patients.

Measured with immunoSEQ multiplex PCR; TCRdb has only the in-frame clones, and not every one. The sample has some 120,000 clones, about 53% seen once; the top ten hold about 39%. The germline V gene has CDR1 MNHEY and CDR2 SMNVEV (reference sequence). This CDR3 is 13 amino acids long. The V end was cut by 6 bases, the J end by 4 bases, with 10 bases between. Concerning this clone itself: Antigen unknown.

Specimen: PBMCs, collected after 24 months of ibrutinib treatment. The clonotype was recovered from a human donor with chronic lymphocytic leukemia. The V gene is TRBV27, the J gene TRBJ2-1; D is possibly TRBD2 (5 bases). CDR3 nucleotide sequence: TGTGCCAGCAGCCCACTAGAGTACAATGAGCAGTTCTTC. This encodes CASSPLEYNEQFF.